Included here is one T cell receptor beta chain sequence, with context. As originally analysed: Reference gene primer amplification yielded estimated nucleated cell counts. The repertoire was sequenced with immunoSEQ multiplex PCR; TCRdb's copy has only in-frame clones and lacks some. The DNA gave D and trimming, while V, J and clone size come from that table. The sample consists of 170,000 or so clones, roughly 83% of them appearing once. These data originate in a study of blood T cell repertoires in COVID-19. Across the study: Sites across the United States, Italy and Spain contributed samples from acute and convalescent COVID-19. T cells, B-cell-depleted T cells, or PBMCs supplied cDNA or gDNA.

Material: peripheral blood. This clonotype was sampled from a man aged 18 to 29 with active or convalescent COVID-19.

CDR3 in amino acids: CSASNNRANSPLHF. CDR3 bases: TGCAGTGCTAGTAATAACAGGGCTAATTCACCCCTCCACTTT. V and J are TRBV20-1 and TRBJ1-6; perhaps TRBD1 as D (6 bases). The CDR3 runs 14 residues. V dropped 3 bases and J dropped 6 bases, with 12 bases sitting between them. Germline V gives CDR1 DFQATT, CDR2 SNEGSKA (reference sequence).